A selection of T cell receptor beta chains follows, all from one sample in a study of cytomegalovirus exposure and HLA in healthy donors. Clones were read by immunoSEQ multiplex PCR, and TCRdb kept only the in-frame ones, dropping some. The table records approximately 100,000 clones, roughly 84% of them present only once. The sequenced sample was PBMCs. The receptors come from a man aged 18 to 30 in good health and CMV-seropositive. Both conserved end residues are part of each CDR3. A D gene is named only where the DNA matches it firmly. Only some rows state a clone size, as once, few, many or a class for expanded clones.

cdr3_aa | cdr3_nt | v_call | d_call | clone_size | j_call
CASSLGRDSLYNEQFF | TGCGCCAGCAGCTTGGGACGCGATAGCCTATACAATGAGCAGTTCTTC | TRBV5-1 | . | . | TRBJ2-1
CASSLTGTGYYEQYF | TGCGCCAGCAGCTTAACCGGGACAGGGTACTACGAGCAGTACTTC | TRBV5-1 | TRBD1 | . | TRBJ2-7
CASTPGPGGSVSGELFF | TGTGCCAGCACCCCTGGCCCTGGCGGGAGTGTCTCCGGGGAGCTGTTTTTT | TRBV9 | TRBD2 | . | TRBJ2-2
CASSSRQGSYEQYF | TGTGCCAGCAGCTCAAGACAGGGCTCCTACGAGCAGTACTTC | TRBV7-9 | TRBD1 | . | TRBJ2-7
CASVLQLARDTQYF | TGTGCCAGCGTTCTACAGCTAGCACGCGATACGCAGTATTTT | TRBV28 | . | once | TRBJ2-3
CASSYGLARNEQFF | TGTGCCAGCAGTTACGGTCTAGCGAGGAATGAGCAGTTCTTC | TRBV6-6 | . | . | TRBJ2-1
CASSDSESGVNNEQFF | TGTGCCAGCAGTGACTCGGAGAGCGGGGTTAACAATGAGCAGTTCTTC | TRBV6-4 | TRBD2 | . | TRBJ2-1
CASSAWNGGSTDTQYF | TGTGCCAGCAGCGCCTGGAACGGGGGAAGCACAGATACGCAGTATTTT | TRBV9 | . | . | TRBJ2-3
CASSPNRGFSDYNEQFF | TGTGCCAGCTCACCAAACAGGGGTTTTAGTGACTACAATGAGCAGTTCTTC | TRBV18 | TRBD1 | . | TRBJ2-1
CASRPKTGGKSNTEAFF | TGTGCCAGCAGGCCAAAGACAGGGGGAAAATCGAACACTGAAGCTTTCTTT | TRBV27 | TRBD1 | . | TRBJ1-1
CASSMGTGGLKTQYF | TGTGCCAGTAGTATGGGGACAGGGGGCCTAAAGACCCAGTACTTC | TRBV19 | TRBD1 | . | TRBJ2-5
CASSFSGNHEQFF | TGTGCCAGCAGCTTTAGCGGGAACCATGAGCAGTTCTTC | TRBV7-3 | TRBD2 | once | TRBJ2-1
CASSLTGQAYEQYF | TGTGCCAGCAGTTTGACAGGACAAGCCTACGAGCAGTACTTC | TRBV5-6 | . | many | TRBJ2-7
CAISTIRDNYEQYF | TGTGCCATCAGTACAATCCGGGACAACTACGAGCAGTACTTC | TRBV10-3 | . | . | TRBJ2-7
CASSLGSSAVPSF | TGTGCCAGCAGCTTAGGTTCTTCAGCGGTACCGTCCTTT | TRBV7-2 | . | . | TRBJ1-3
CASSQELDRPLREQYF | TGCGCCAGCAGCCAAGAATTAGACAGGCCCCTCCGAGAGCAGTACTTC | TRBV4-3 | . | . | TRBJ2-7
CASSSYGQGFYGYTF | TGTGCCAGCAGCTCCTACGGACAGGGCTTCTATGGCTACACCTTC | TRBV7-2 | TRBD1 | . | TRBJ1-2
CASSSTGTAGFEQYF | TGTGCCAGCAGCTCCACCGGGACGGCGGGGTTCGAGCAGTACTTC | TRBV11-3 | . | . | TRBJ2-7
CASSQVKGRGSGEQYF | TGTGCCAGCAGCCAAGTAAAGGGCAGGGGATCTGGGGAGCAGTACTTC | TRBV14 | . | . | TRBJ2-7
CASSPGLAGNNEQFF | TGTGCCAGCTCACCGGGACTAGCGGGAAACAATGAGCAGTTCTTC | TRBV18 | TRBD2 | once | TRBJ2-1
CASSSTSGGSTDTQYF | TGTGCCAGCAGCTCGACTAGCGGGGGAAGCACAGATACGCAGTATTTT | TRBV7-3 | TRBD2 | . | TRBJ2-3
CASSPIAGGGYEQYF | TGTGCCAGCAGCCCGATAGCGGGAGGGGGGTACGAGCAGTACTTC | TRBV7-2 | TRBD2 | . | TRBJ2-7
CASSFGTTSNQPQHF | TGTGCCAGTAGTTTCGGGACAACTAGCAATCAGCCCCAGCATTTT | TRBV19 | . | . | TRBJ1-5
CASKSGRSKETQYF | TGTGCCAGCAAGAGCGGGAGATCCAAAGAGACCCAGTACTTC | TRBV27 | TRBD2 | . | TRBJ2-5
CASSLALGQGYEQYF | TGTGCCAGCAGCTTAGCGCTGGGACAGGGTTACGAGCAGTACTTC | TRBV7-2 | TRBD1 | . | TRBJ2-7
CASSMTGLAGGLNEQFF | TGTGCCAGCAGCATGACCGGACTAGCGGGAGGGCTCAATGAGCAGTTCTTC | TRBV7-2 | TRBD2 | . | TRBJ2-1
CSGGQGGYEQYF | TGCAGCGGGGGACAGGGCGGGTACGAGCAGTACTTC | TRBV29-1 | TRBD1 | . | TRBJ2-7
CASSLGQSNQYF | TGCGCCAGCAGCCTGGGACAGTCAAACCAGTACTTC | TRBV5-1 | TRBD1 | . | TRBJ2-5
CASSLAGIDEQYF | TGTGCCAGCAGCTTAGCAGGGATCGACGAGCAGTACTTC | TRBV5-6 | . | few | TRBJ2-7
CASSIYLRTQETQYF | TGTGCCAGTAGTATATATCTCAGAACCCAAGAGACCCAGTACTTC | TRBV19 | . | . | TRBJ2-5
CASSLLGGQETQYF | TGTGCCAGCAGCTTGTTGGGGGGCCAAGAGACCCAGTACTTC | TRBV5-5 | . | . | TRBJ2-5
CASSPSSGYLYEQYF | TGTGCCAGCAGTCCTTCTAGCGGGTATCTCTACGAGCAGTACTTC | TRBV9 | TRBD2 | . | TRBJ2-7
CASRLAGGYEQYF | TGTGCCAGCAGATTGGCAGGGGGCTACGAGCAGTACTTC | TRBV25-1 | TRBD1 | . | TRBJ2-7
CASSVVLGQSYEQYF | TGTGCCAGCAGCGTAGTGTTGGGGCAGAGCTACGAGCAGTACTTC | TRBV9 | . | few | TRBJ2-7
CASSPGTGGSYNEQFF | TGCGCCAGCAGCCCGGGGACAGGGGGATCCTACAATGAGCAGTTCTTC | TRBV5-1 | TRBD1 | . | TRBJ2-1
CASSHSAGNSYNEQFF | TGTGCCAGCAGTCATTCGGCGGGAAACTCCTACAATGAGCAGTTCTTC | TRBV27 | . | once | TRBJ2-1
CASRLGQGETGELFF | TGTGCCAGCAGGTTGGGACAGGGCGAGACCGGGGAGCTGTTTTTT | TRBV5-4 | TRBD1 | . | TRBJ2-2
CASSLIGGGSSRTQYF | TGTGCCAGCAGCTTAATTGGGGGAGGCAGCTCCCGGACCCAGTACTTC | TRBV7-2 | . | . | TRBJ2-5
CASSPRDKSYEQYF | TGTGCCAGCAGTCCCCGGGACAAATCCTACGAGCAGTACTTC | TRBV6-5 | . | . | TRBJ2-7
CSAGQGGNEKLFF | TGCAGCGCGGGACAGGGAGGTAATGAAAAACTGTTTTTT | TRBV29-1 | TRBD1 | . | TRBJ1-4
CASSSENYGYTF | TGTGCCAGCAGTTCCGAGAACTATGGCTACACCTTC | TRBV6-6 | . | once | TRBJ1-2
CASSPAGSYNSPLHF | TGTGCCAGCTCACCGGCAGGCTCCTATAATTCACCCCTCCACTTT | TRBV18 | . | . | TRBJ1-6
CASSSSGSRFRGLDTQYF | TGTGCCAGCAGTTCTAGCGGGAGTCGCTTTCGCGGACTAGATACGCAGTATTTT | TRBV27 | TRBD2 | few | TRBJ2-3
CASSPGDRDFIEAFF | TGCGCCAGCAGCCCGGGGGACAGGGATTTTATTGAAGCTTTCTTT | TRBV5-1 | TRBD1 | . | TRBJ1-1
CASIGGLMRGYTF | TGTGCCAGCATAGGCGGCCTGATGAGGGGCTACACCTTC | TRBV2 | . | . | TRBJ1-2
CAISVSTGRSYGYTF | TGTGCCATCAGTGTGTCGACAGGCCGTTCTTATGGCTACACCTTC | TRBV10-3 | . | . | TRBJ1-2
CASSFVRRNQETQYF | TGTGCCAGCAGCTTTGTGCGGAGGAACCAAGAGACCCAGTACTTC | TRBV7-2 | . | . | TRBJ2-5
CASSRRGFNEQFF | TGTGCCAGCAGCCGTAGAGGGTTCAATGAGCAGTTCTTC | TRBV7-2 | . | . | TRBJ2-1
CASSLTLGSSYEQYF | TGTGCCAGCAGCTTAACTTTGGGGAGCTCCTACGAGCAGTACTTC | TRBV7-3 | . | . | TRBJ2-7
CASSASGTTTYEQYF | TGTGCCAGCAGTGCCTCCGGGACAACGACCTACGAGCAGTACTTC | TRBV27 | . | . | TRBJ2-7
CSVGTGESYGYTF | TGCAGCGTTGGGACAGGGGAGAGCTATGGCTACACCTTC | TRBV29-1 | TRBD1 | . | TRBJ1-2
CASTTSPHVADTQYF | TGTGCCAGCACTACTAGTCCACACGTCGCAGATACGCAGTATTTT | TRBV6-5 | . | . | TRBJ2-3
CASSIQTGSTDTQYF | TGTGCCAGTAGTATACAGACAGGGTCAACGGATACGCAGTATTTT | TRBV19 | TRBD1 | . | TRBJ2-3
CASSLGGGATGELFF | TGTGCCAGCAGCTTAGGAGGGGGCGCTACCGGGGAGCTGTTTTTT | TRBV7-2 | TRBD1 | . | TRBJ2-2